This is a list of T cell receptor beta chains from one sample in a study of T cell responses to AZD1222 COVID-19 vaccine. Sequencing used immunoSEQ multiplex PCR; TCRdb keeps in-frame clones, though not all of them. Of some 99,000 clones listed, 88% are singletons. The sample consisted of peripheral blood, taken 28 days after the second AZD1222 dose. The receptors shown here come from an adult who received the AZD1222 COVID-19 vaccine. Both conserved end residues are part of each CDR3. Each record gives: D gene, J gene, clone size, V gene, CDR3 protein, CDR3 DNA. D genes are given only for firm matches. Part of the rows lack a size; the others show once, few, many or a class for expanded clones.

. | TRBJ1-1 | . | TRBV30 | CAWSWGGAGDTEAFF | TGTGCCTGGAGTTGGGGGGGCGCTGGGGACACTGAAGCTTTCTTT
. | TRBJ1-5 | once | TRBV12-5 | CASGFVGGNQPQHF | TGTGCTAGTGGTTTTGTAGGTGGCAATCAGCCCCAGCATTTT
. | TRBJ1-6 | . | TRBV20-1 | CSASIAGYEVGSPLHF | TGCAGTGCTAGTATTGCAGGGTATGAAGTCGGTTCACCCCTCCACTTT
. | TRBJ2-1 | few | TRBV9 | CASSVESEVADEQFF | TGTGCCAGCAGCGTAGAATCTGAGGTAGCCGATGAGCAGTTCTTC
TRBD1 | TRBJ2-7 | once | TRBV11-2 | CASSTGQGISEQYF | TGTGCCAGCAGCACAGGACAGGGAATCTCGGAGCAGTACTTC
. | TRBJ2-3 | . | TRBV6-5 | CASSIDSRRTDTQYF | TGTGCCAGTTCCATTGACAGCCGTCGCACAGATACGCAGTATTTT
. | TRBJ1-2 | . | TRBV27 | CASSSPGVSFDGYTF | TGTGCCAGCAGTTCTCCCGGGGTTTCATTCGATGGCTACACCTTC
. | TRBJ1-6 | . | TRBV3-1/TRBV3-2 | CASSPHRGEDAPLHF | TGTGCCAGCAGCCCCCACCGAGGGGAGGACGCACCCCTCCACTTT
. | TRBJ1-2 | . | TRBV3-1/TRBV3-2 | CASSQTINGYTF | TGTGCCAGCAGCCAGACTATAAATGGCTACACCTTC
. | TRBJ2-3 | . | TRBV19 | CASSIVAGPGDTQYF | TGTGCCAGTAGTATAGTCGCAGGGCCGGGAGATACGCAGTATTTT
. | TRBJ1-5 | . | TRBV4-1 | CASSQGVWGRQPQHF | TGCGCCAGCAGCCAAGGAGTGTGGGGTCGTCAGCCCCAGCATTTT
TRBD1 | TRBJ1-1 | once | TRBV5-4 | CASSSKGQGETEAFF | TGTGCCAGCAGCTCTAAGGGACAGGGAGAAACTGAAGCTTTCTTT
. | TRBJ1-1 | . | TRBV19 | CATGTRQQVTAFF | TGTGCCACGGGAACTCGGCAGCAAGTGACTGCTTTCTTT
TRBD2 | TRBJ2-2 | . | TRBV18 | CASSPLQGGAGELFF | TGTGCCAGTTCACCTCTCCAGGGAGGGGCCGGGGAGCTGTTTTTT
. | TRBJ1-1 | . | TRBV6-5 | CASMTNTEAFF | TGTGCCAGCATGACGAACACTGAAGCTTTCTTT
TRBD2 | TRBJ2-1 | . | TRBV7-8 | CASSLATSGNYNEQFF | TGTGCCAGCAGCTTAGCGACTAGCGGGAACTACAATGAGCAGTTCTTC
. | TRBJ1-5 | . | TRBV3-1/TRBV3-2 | CASSQKWPPGNQPQHF | TGTGCCAGCAGCCAAAAATGGCCCCCAGGGAATCAGCCCCAGCATTTT
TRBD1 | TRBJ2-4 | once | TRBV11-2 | CASSLVRGTGGTKNIQYF | TGTGCCAGCAGCTTAGTCCGTGGCACAGGGGGGACCAAAAACATTCAGTACTTC
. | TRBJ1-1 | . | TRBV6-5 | CASSYSGFGTEAFF | TGTGCCAGCAGTTACTCGGGGTTCGGCACTGAAGCTTTCTTT
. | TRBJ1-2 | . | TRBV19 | CASMKGIGLNYGYTF | TGTGCCAGTATGAAAGGGATCGGCCTTAACTATGGCTACACCTTC
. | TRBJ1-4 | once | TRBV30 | CAWSALDEKLFF | TGTGCCTGGAGTGCCCTCGATGAAAAACTGTTTTTT
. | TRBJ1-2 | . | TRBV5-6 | CASSSWTVNYGYTF | TGTGCCAGCAGCTCCTGGACAGTTAACTATGGCTACACCTTC
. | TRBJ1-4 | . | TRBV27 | CASSLWRGKNEKLFF | TGTGCCAGCAGTTTATGGCGGGGAAAGAATGAAAAACTGTTTTTT
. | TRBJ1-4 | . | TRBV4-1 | CASSLTVVTNEKLFF | TGCGCCAGCAGCCTCACGGTGGTAACTAATGAAAAACTGTTTTTT
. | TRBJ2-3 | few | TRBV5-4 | CASSSTETYTQYF | TGTGCCAGCAGTTCAACCGAGACCTATACGCAGTATTTT
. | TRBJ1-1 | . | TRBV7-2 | CASSLEAGRNTEAFF | TGTGCCAGCAGCTTAGAAGCAGGGCGGAACACTGAAGCTTTCTTT
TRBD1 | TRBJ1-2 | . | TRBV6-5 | CASSYRDRTYGYTF | TGTGCCAGCAGTTACCGGGACAGGACCTATGGCTACACCTTC
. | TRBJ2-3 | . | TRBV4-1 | CASSQEKFASTDTQYF | TGCGCCAGCAGCCAAGAAAAGTTTGCGTCGACAGATACGCAGTATTTT
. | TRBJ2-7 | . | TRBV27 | CASSLSSTVNEQYF | TGTGCCAGCAGTTTATCCAGTACCGTAAACGAGCAGTACTTC
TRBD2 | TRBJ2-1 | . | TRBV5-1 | CASNLAGYNEQFF | TGCGCCAGCAATCTAGCGGGATACAATGAGCAGTTCTTC
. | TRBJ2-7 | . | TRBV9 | CASSPGYSGTYEQYF | TGTGCCAGCAGCCCCGGATATAGCGGAACCTACGAGCAGTACTTC
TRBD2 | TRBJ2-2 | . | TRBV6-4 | CASSEAGTAGELFF | TGTGCCAGCAGTGAAGCGGGAACCGCCGGGGAGCTGTTTTTT
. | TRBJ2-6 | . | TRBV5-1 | CASSFNGLSSGANVLTF | TGCGCCAGCAGCTTCAACGGACTCAGCTCTGGGGCCAACGTCCTGACTTTC
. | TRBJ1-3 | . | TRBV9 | CASSVQGHSGNTIYF | TGTGCCAGCAGCGTTCAGGGCCACTCTGGAAACACCATATATTTT
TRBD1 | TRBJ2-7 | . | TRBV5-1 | CASSKGQGPGEQYF | TGCGCCAGCAGCAAAGGACAGGGGCCTGGCGAGCAGTACTTC
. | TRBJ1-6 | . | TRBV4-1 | CASIKAQRAIYSPLHF | TGCGCCAGCATTAAAGCCCAGCGGGCAATTTATTCACCCCTCCACTTT
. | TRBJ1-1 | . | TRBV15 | CATSRDRAASEAFF | TGTGCCACCAGCAGAGATCGGGCAGCGAGTGAAGCTTTCTTT